One sample yielded the 30 T cell receptor beta chains listed below, sequenced in a study of T cell responses to AZD1222 COVID-19 vaccine. Libraries were prepared by immunoSEQ multiplex PCR; TCRdb keeps only in-frame clonotypes and omits some of them. This table holds 80,000 or so clones, around nine tenths found once. This material consisted of peripheral blood, taken on day 0 of AZD1222 vaccination. The receptors were gathered from an adult in good health.

The chain couples TRBV6-1 to TRBJ2-3, with a tentative D call TRBD2 (5 bases). The CDR3 extends over 14 amino acids. With 3 bases removed from V and 6 bases from J, the gap between germline ends came to 13 bases. In germline, CDR1 is MNHNS, CDR2 SASEGT. The CDR3, as DNA: TGTGCCAGCAGTGAGGTGGGAGAGGCGGATACGCAGTATTTT. The encoded protein is CASSEVGEADTQYF.

By share, this clone counts as medium-sized. The V call is TRBV3-1 (or the pseudogene TRBV3-2), the J call TRBJ2-1; D unresolved. The germline V and J ends were trimmed by 2 bases and 7 bases, with 18 bases remaining between them. The CDR3 spans 16 residues. The germline V gene has CDR1 LGHDT and CDR2 YNNKEL (reference sequence). This chain's CDR3 is CASSQLTTDLLNEQFF. CDR3 nucleotides: TGTGCCAGCAGCCAATTAACCACAGATCTTCTAAATGAGCAGTTCTTC.

The CDR3 DNA is TGTGCCAGCAGCCAGGGGCCTGGAAACACCATATATTTT. Its translation is CASSQGPGNTIYF. The chain is built from TRBV3-1 (or the pseudogene TRBV3-2) and TRBJ1-3, with a weak D call TRBD1 (5 bases). CDR1 and CDR2 from the germline V gene are LGHDT and YNNKEL (reference sequence). Trimming took 3 bases from V and 2 from J, leaving 5 bases between them. The CDR3 consists of 13 residues.

This clone appeared once. The chain couples TRBV18 to TRBJ2-3, with D possibly matching TRBD1 (6 bases). This CDR3 comprises 15 residues. Looked up from germline, CDR1 is KGHSH and CDR2 is LQKENI. V was shortened by 2 bases and J by 4 bases, with 13 bases between the two germline ends. The CDR3 DNA sequence: TGTGCCAGCTCACCAGGCGGCCAGGGGCCAGATACGCAGTATTTT. Protein product: CASSPGGQGPDTQYF. The full variable domain, with the rest looked up from reference TRBV18 and TRBJ2-3, is NAGVMQNPRHLVRRRGQEARLRCSPMKGHSHVYWYRQLPEEGLKFMVYLQKENIIDESGMPKERFSAEFPKEGPSILRIQQVVRGDSAAYFCASSPGGQGPDTQYFGPGTRLTVL.

This chain connects TRBV7-9 to TRBJ2-3, with no clear D. The V gene's germline CDR1 is SEHNR and CDR2 FQNEAQ (reference sequence). This CDR3 has 12 residues. The germline V and J ends were trimmed by 6 bases and 3 bases, with 7 bases remaining between them. DNA for the CDR3: TGTGCCAGCAGTTTGAGAACAGATACGCAGTATTTT. Protein: CASSLRTDTQYF.

V usage is TRBV7-2 and J usage is TRBJ2-2; D is undetermined. CDR1 is SGHTA, CDR2 FQGNSA, per germline. Deletions cut 1 base from V and 13 bases from J, with 16 bases between. The CDR3 sequence is 14 residues long. CDR3 DNA sequence: TGTGCCAGCAGCTTAGGACGCTTGGCTGGCGTGCTGTTTTTT. This sequence encodes CASSLGRLAGVLFF.

A remark on this clone: Its ends do not fully match the called genes, so a read error is possible. The CDR3, as DNA: TGTGCTAGCAGCTTAGGGCGGGCAAACAATGAGCAGTTCTTC. This translates into CASSLGRANNEQFF. The J gene is TRBJ2-1, the V gene TRBV7-7; possibly TRBD2 for D (5 bases). This CDR3 is 14 amino acids long. Per the germline V gene, CDR1 is SSHAT and CDR2 is FNYEAQ (reference sequence).

Only one count was recorded for this clone. The chain is built from TRBV30 and TRBJ2-3; tentative D call: TRBD2 (6 bases). CDR1 and CDR2 from the germline V gene are GTSNPN and SVGIG (reference sequence). The CDR3 spans 15 residues. Trimming removed 3 bases from V and 1 base from J, with 14 bases in between. CDR3 in DNA: TGTGCCTGGAGCGCGGGGATCGGGGGCACAGATACGCAGTATTTT. Translation gives CAWSAGIGGTDTQYF.

The gene calls are TRBV7-9 and TRBJ2-7; 7 bases agree with TRBD1. CDR3 length: 16 amino acids. CDR1 is SEHNR and CDR2 is FQNEAQ in the germline V gene (reference sequence). Trimming took 5 bases from V and 4 from J; bases not matched to a gene: 14. CDR3 loop: CASSARRGTDLYEQYF. CDR3 in DNA: TGTGCCAGCAGCGCCCGAAGGGGGACAGATCTATACGAGCAGTACTTC.

The J gene is TRBJ1-3, the V gene TRBV3-1 (or the pseudogene TRBV3-2); D remains ambiguous. Germline V gene sequence: CDR1 LGHDT, CDR2 YNNKEL (reference sequence). The CDR3 has 13 residues. The V end lost 3 bases, the J end lost 4 bases, and 7 bases lay between the germline ends. CDR3 residues: CASSHGLGNTIYF. CDR3 bases: TGTGCCAGCAGCCACGGGCTGGGAAACACCATATATTTT.

The chain links TRBV6-2 or TRBV6-3 to TRBJ1-2; D perhaps matches TRBD1 (6 bases). CDR3 size: 11 residues. V lost 2 bases to trimming and J lost 9 bases, with 7 bases between them. Germline CDR1 reads MNHEY; CDR2 reads SVGEGT. The CDR3 is CASSYGDSYTF. DNA of the CDR3: TGTGCCAGCAGTTACGGGGACAGCTACACCTTC.

The rearrangement uses TRBV20-1 and TRBJ2-7; 7 bases line up with TRBD1. V was clipped by 6 bases and J by 3 bases; unmatched bases: 2. CDR3 size: 11 residues. The germline CDR1 and CDR2 sequences are DFQATT and SNEGSKA (reference sequence). The CDR3 reads CSATGVYEQYF. The CDR3 coding sequence is TGCAGTGCCACAGGGGTCTACGAGCAGTACTTC.

The V and J genes are TRBV27 and TRBJ2-5, with 15 bases lining up with TRBD2. Germline CDR1 and CDR2: MNHEY and SMNVEV (reference sequence). There are 16 residues in the CDR3. With V trimmed by 5 bases and J by 6 bases, 7 bases remained unmatched. CDR3 residues: CASSIGLAGGPKTQYF. CDR3 DNA sequence: TGTGCCAGCAGTATAGGACTAGCGGGAGGGCCAAAGACCCAGTACTTC.

A word on this clone: Within the sample, other DNA sequences also encode this same CDR3. The rearrangement links TRBV19 to TRBJ1-2; D might be TRBD1 (5 bases). V lost 5 bases, J lost 5 bases, and 12 bases lay in between. The CDR3 runs to 13 residues. Germline CDR1 is LNHDA and CDR2 is SQIVND (reference sequence). The CDR3 region has the DNA TGTGCCAGTAGTCCTCCTGGGGGTTATGGCTACACCTTC. Residues: CASSPPGGYGYTF.

The J gene is TRBJ1-1, the V gene TRBV14, with 8 bases that match TRBD1. The V segment lost 4 bases and the J segment 1 base; nucleotides outside the gene matches: 8. The CDR3 totals 16 residues. The germline V gene encodes CDR1 SGHDN and CDR2 FVKESK. The CDR3 DNA sequence: TGTGCCAGCAGCCCAGAGACAGGGGCCTGGAACACTGAAGCTTTCTTT. Encoded protein: CASSPETGAWNTEAFF.

This chain connects TRBV2 to TRBJ1-3, with D unclear. The V end lost 5 bases, the J end lost 3 bases, and 14 bases lay between the germline ends. The CDR3 loop spans 15 amino acids. Germline CDR1 SNHLY, CDR2 FYNNEI. The CDR3 sequence: CASSYDPTVGNTIYF. CDR3 bases: TGTGCCAGCAGTTATGACCCAACAGTTGGAAACACCATATATTTT.

The gene calls are TRBV5-8 and TRBJ1-5; TRBD1 aligns across 8 bases. Germline V gene lookup returns CDR1 SGHTS and CDR2 YDEGEE. This CDR3 is built from 15 residues. V lost 0 bases to trimming and J lost 6 bases; unmatched junction nucleotides: 5. The CDR3 protein is CASSLVAGGTQPQHF. CDR3 DNA sequence: TGTGCCAGCAGCTTGGTGGCAGGGGGCACTCAGCCCCAGCATTTT.

The chain is built from TRBV4-1 and TRBJ2-1; D ambiguous. The CDR3 has 11 residues. Germline loops: CDR1 MGHRA, CDR2 YSYEKL. The ends were cut back, 1 base at V and 7 bases at J, with 2 bases in the middle. DNA for the CDR3: TGCGCCAGCAGCCAAGTGAATGAGCAGTTCTTC. Residues: CASSQVNEQFF.

The chain has TRBV7-2 and TRBJ1-5; 7 bases line up with TRBD1. CDR3 length: 14 amino acids. Unmatched junction bases numbered 6, after V lost 5 bases and J lost 5 bases. Per germline, CDR1 SGHTA and CDR2 FQGNSA. Written as DNA, the CDR3 is TGTGCCAGCAGCCGGACAGGTCGGTATCAGCCCCAGCATTTT. Its translation is CASSRTGRYQPQHF.

This sequence joins TRBV7-9 and TRBJ2-6; D might be TRBD1 (6 bases). Germline V CDR1 and CDR2: SEHNR, FQNEAQ (reference sequence). This CDR3 is 15 amino acids long. V lost 5 bases and J 1 base, leaving 9 bases between the germline ends. CDR3 region: CASSQGGSGANVLTF. The CDR3 nucleotides are TGTGCCAGCAGCCAAGGGGGTTCTGGGGCCAACGTCCTGACTTTC.

This clone was seen ten or more times. The chain joins TRBV6-2 or TRBV6-3 to TRBJ1-2, with 10 bases fitting TRBD1. V shed 5 bases and J 7 bases; nucleotides not matched to a gene: 7. The germline CDR1 and CDR2 sequences are MNHEY and SVGEGT. The CDR3 covers 14 residues. CDR3 amino acids: CASSNRDRGRGYTF. The CDR3 DNA is TGTGCCAGCAGTAACCGGGACAGGGGTCGTGGCTACACCTTC.

The chain's CDR3 is CASSPIQGEAFF. The CDR3 DNA reads TGTGCCAGCTCACCTATTCAGGGGGAAGCTTTCTTT. The chain couples TRBV18 to TRBJ1-1, with D possibly matching TRBD1 (6 bases). This CDR3 contains 12 residues. Germline CDR1 and CDR2: KGHSH and LQKENI. V was shortened by 3 bases and J by 8 bases, with 10 bases between the two germline ends.

The gene calls are TRBV19 and TRBJ1-1, with D hard to call. In germline, CDR1 is LNHDA, CDR2 SQIVND (reference sequence). The ends were cut back, 2 bases at V and 4 bases at J, with 17 bases in the middle. The CDR3 covers 16 residues. CDR3 nucleotide sequence: TGTGCCAGTAGTATATCGGTCCGACCGGGAAGCACTGAAGCTTTCTTT. It encodes CASSISVRPGSTEAFF.

This sequence joins TRBV2 and TRBJ1-6; 7 bases match TRBD1. V shed 8 bases and J 8 bases; nucleotides not matched to a gene: 18. The CDR3 is made up of 17 amino acids. The germline V gene has CDR1 SNHLY and CDR2 FYNNEI. The CDR3 coding sequence is TGTGCCAGCGTCCCGACCACACAGGGGAAGTGGGATTCACCCCTCCACTTT. Residues: CASVPTTQGKWDSPLHF.

Note on this clone: The sample carries other DNA sequences with the same CDR3. The chain links TRBV5-1 to TRBJ2-7; no firm D call. The CDR3 loop spans 11 amino acids. The ends were cut back, 1 base at V and 4 bases at J, with 3 bases in the middle. Germline V gives CDR1 SGHRS, CDR2 YFSETQ. The CDR3 region is CASSLNYEQYF. CDR3 bases: TGCGCCAGCAGCTTGAATTACGAGCAGTACTTC.

The chain links TRBV11-1 to TRBJ1-6; possible D gene TRBD1, 5 bases. The CDR3 covers 14 residues. Germline V gene lookup returns CDR1 SGHAT and CDR2 FQDESV (reference sequence). The V and J ends lost 3 bases and 8 bases respectively, with 11 bases between them. The CDR3 protein is CASSFRQGDSPLHF. The CDR3 DNA is TGTGCCAGCAGCTTCCGCCAGGGTGATTCACCCCTCCACTTT.

J is TRBJ2-7 and V is TRBV9, with 8 bases aligning to TRBD2. In germline, CDR1 is SGDLS, CDR2 YYNGEE. The CDR3 is made up of 14 amino acids. V was pared by 3 bases and J by 2 bases, with 4 bases of the junction left unmatched. The CDR3 DNA is TGTGCCAGCAGCGGTAGCGGGAATACCTACGAGCAGTACTTC. Its translation is CASSGSGNTYEQYF.

CDR3: CASSPYGGADGYTF. In DNA form, the CDR3 reads TGTGCCAGCTCACCTTACGGGGGCGCAGATGGCTACACCTTC. This chain uses TRBV18 with TRBJ1-2, with D perhaps matching TRBD1 (6 bases). Trimming left V 3 bases short and J 6 bases short, with 14 bases between. The germline CDR1 and CDR2 sequences are KGHSH and LQKENI. This CDR3 region has 14 residues.

CDR3 residues: CASSPRGVSNQPQHF. In DNA, the CDR3 is TGTGCCAGTAGTCCCCGGGGCGTAAGCAATCAGCCCCAGCATTTT. The V gene is TRBV19, the J gene TRBJ1-5; tentatively, D is TRBD1 (5 bases). The CDR3 length is 15 residues. Trimming cost V 5 bases and J 1 base, with 12 bases left between them. Germline CDR1 and CDR2: LNHDA and SQIVND (reference sequence). Looking up the rest from reference TRBV19 and TRBJ1-5 gives the full variable domain: DGGITQSPKYLFRKEGQNVTLSCEQNLNHDAMYWYRQDPGQGLRLIYYSQIVNDFQKGDIAEGYSVSREKKESFPLTVTSAQKNPTAFYLCASSPRGVSNQPQHFGDGTRLSIL.

The chain recombines TRBV29-1 with TRBJ2-7, with a possible D match to TRBD2 (7 bases). The CDR3 contains 13 residues. Germline V CDR1 and CDR2: SQVTM, ANQGSEA. The V end lost 4 bases, the J end lost 0 bases, and 10 bases lay between the germline ends. CDR3 sequence reads: CSVGGGGSYEQYF. DNA for the CDR3: TGCAGCGTTGGAGGGGGGGGCTCCTACGAGCAGTACTTC.